These T cell receptor beta chains were read from a single sample in a study of blood T cell repertoires in COVID-19. Assay: immunoSEQ multiplex PCR; the TCRdb copy retains only in-frame clones and omits some. The profile shows 48,000 or so clones, approximately 84% of them singletons. The source material was peripheral blood. The origin of the receptors is a woman aged 80 or over with COVID-19, enrolled during active disease. CDR3s include the opening cysteine and the closing phenylalanine or tryptophan. Fields, in order: D gene, V gene, J gene, clone size, CDR3 DNA, CDR3 protein. D genes are given only for firm matches. Only some rows state a clone size, as once, few, many or a class for expanded clones.

TRBD1	TRBV10-3	TRBJ2-6	once	TGTGCCATCAGCAGGACAGGGGGCGAGAGCTCTGGGGCCAACGTCCTGACTTTC	CAISRTGGESSGANVLTF
TRBD2	TRBV6-5	TRBJ2-7	NA	TGTGCCAGCAGGCTCGGGACTAGCGGGATATACGAGCAGTACTTC	CASRLGTSGIYEQYF
NA	TRBV28	TRBJ1-2	once	TGTGCCAGCAGTCCTCAGACAGGAGCCTTCTATGGCTACACCTTC	CASSPQTGAFYGYTF
TRBD1	TRBV29-1	TRBJ2-1	NA	TGCAGCGTTGTGGCAGGGGGAAGTCGGAATGAGCAGTTCTTC	CSVVAGGSRNEQFF
NA	TRBV5-6	TRBJ1-5	NA	TGTGCCAGCAGCTTGATGGGCCTGGGCAATCAGCCCCAGCATTTT	CASSLMGLGNQPQHF
TRBD1	TRBV5-1	TRBJ2-1	NA	TGCGCCAGCAGCAACCGACAGGGCAATGAGCAGTTCTTC	CASSNRQGNEQFF
TRBD1	TRBV19	TRBJ1-5	once	TGTGCCAGTAGTATAGGACAGGGGGCGGCTCAGCCCCAGCATTTT	CASSIGQGAAQPQHF
TRBD1	TRBV28	TRBJ2-4	NA	TGTGCCAGCAGGGGACAGGGGGAGGCCAAAAACATTCAGTACTTC	CASRGQGEAKNIQYF
TRBD1	TRBV6-6	TRBJ1-2	NA	TGTGCCAGCAGTCGGGACAGTGCTAACTATGGCTACACCTTC	CASSRDSANYGYTF
NA	TRBV5-4	TRBJ1-5	NA	TGTGCCAGCAGCCTCTGGACTATGTATAGCAATCAGCCCCAGCATTTT	CASSLWTMYSNQPQHF